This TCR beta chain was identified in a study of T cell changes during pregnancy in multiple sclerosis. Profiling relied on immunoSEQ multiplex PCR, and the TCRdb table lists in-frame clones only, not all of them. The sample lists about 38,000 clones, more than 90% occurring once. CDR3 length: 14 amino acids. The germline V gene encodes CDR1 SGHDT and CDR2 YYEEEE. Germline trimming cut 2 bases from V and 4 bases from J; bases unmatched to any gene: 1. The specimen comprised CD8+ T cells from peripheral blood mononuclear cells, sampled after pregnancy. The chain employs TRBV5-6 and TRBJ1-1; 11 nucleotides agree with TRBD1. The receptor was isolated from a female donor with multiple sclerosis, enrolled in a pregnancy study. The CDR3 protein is CASSFGTGGTEAFF. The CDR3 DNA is TGTGCCAGCAGCTTCGGGACAGGGGGCACTGAAGCTTTCTTT.